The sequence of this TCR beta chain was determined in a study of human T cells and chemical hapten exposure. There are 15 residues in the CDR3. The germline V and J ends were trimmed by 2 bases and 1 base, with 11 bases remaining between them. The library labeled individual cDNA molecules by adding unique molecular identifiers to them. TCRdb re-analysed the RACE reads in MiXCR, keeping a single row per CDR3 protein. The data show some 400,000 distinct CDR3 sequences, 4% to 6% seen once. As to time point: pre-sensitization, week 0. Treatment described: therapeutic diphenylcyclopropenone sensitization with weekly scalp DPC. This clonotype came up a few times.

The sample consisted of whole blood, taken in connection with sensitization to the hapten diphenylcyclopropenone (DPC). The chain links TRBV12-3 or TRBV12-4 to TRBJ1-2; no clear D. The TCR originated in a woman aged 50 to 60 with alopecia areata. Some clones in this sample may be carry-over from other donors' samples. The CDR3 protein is CASSLIPHRNYGYTF. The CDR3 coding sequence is TGTGCCAGCAGTTTAATCCCCCACCGTAACTATGGCTACACCTTC.